The 8 T cell receptor beta chains listed next were all sequenced from one sample in a study of human thymus T cells. Resections were taken during corrective heart surgery, and the thymus tissue came from these. TCRdb keeps only in-frame clones here, not all; method: immunoSEQ multiplex PCR. The data show about 78,000 clones, with 90% to 98% seen just once and roughly 0.03% held by the top ten. The sample was thymus tissue. The receptors originated from a boy under two years old with a congenital heart defect but otherwise immunologically healthy.

The chain combines TRBV25-1 with TRBJ1-4; 8 nucleotides align to TRBD1. The length of the CDR3 is 18 residues. The V gene's germline CDR1 is MGHDK and CDR2 SYGVNS. Unmatched junction bases numbered 11, after V lost 3 bases and J lost 2 bases. The CDR3: CASSEGLAGGVTNEKLFF. The DNA for the CDR3 is TGTGCCAGCAGTGAGGGATTGGCAGGGGGCGTGACTAATGAAAAACTGTTTTTT.

The chain joins TRBV28 to TRBJ1-5; D ambiguous. Germline V gives CDR1 MDHEN, CDR2 SYDVKM. The CDR3 runs 14 residues. V lost 4 bases and J lost 0, with 7 bases in between. The CDR3 loop reads CASSSRGSNQPQHF. As DNA, the CDR3 is TGTGCCAGCAGTTCCCGGGGTAGCAATCAGCCCCAGCATTTT. Full variable domain (outside the CDR3, taken from reference TRBV28 and TRBJ1-5): DVKVTQSSRYLVKRTGEKVFLECVQDMDHENMFWYRQDPGLGLRLIYFSYDVKMKEKGDIPEGYSVSREKKERFSLILESASTNQTSMYLCASSSRGSNQPQHFGDGTRLSIL.

V is TRBV19 and J is TRBJ2-3, with D tentatively TRBD1 (6 bases). Germline CDR1 is LNHDA and CDR2 is SQIVND (reference sequence). This CDR3 contains 18 residues. V gave up 6 bases and J gave up 1 base, with 23 bases separating them. This CDR3 reads CASSLTSGDLDRTDTQYF. CDR3 nucleotide sequence: TGTGCCAGTAGCCTCACTTCAGGGGACCTAGACCGCACAGATACGCAGTATTTT. The full variable domain, completed using reference TRBV19 and TRBJ2-3, is DGGITQSPKYLFRKEGQNVTLSCEQNLNHDAMYWYRQDPGQGLRLIYYSQIVNDFQKGDIAEGYSVSREKKESFPLTVTSAQKNPTAFYLCASSLTSGDLDRTDTQYFGPGTRLTVL.

In its sample, this clone was seen once. This rearrangement joins TRBV19 to TRBJ2-7; 9 bases align to TRBD1. CDR3 length: 13 amino acids. The germline V gene has CDR1 LNHDA and CDR2 SQIVND (reference sequence). The J segment lost 5 bases and the V segment lost 8 bases, leaving 7 bases of the junction unmatched. In DNA, the CDR3 is TGTGCCAGTTCCGGGACAGGGTTAAACGAGCAGTACTTC. The encoded protein is CASSGTGLNEQYF.

The V gene is TRBV4-1, the J gene TRBJ2-3; 9 positions agree with TRBD1. Trimming cost V 1 base and J 1 base; bases outside gene matches: 3. Germline V gene lookup returns CDR1 MGHRA and CDR2 YSYEKL. The CDR3 extends over 16 amino acids. As DNA, the CDR3 is TGCGCCAGCAGCCAAGTGGGGACAGGGCGCACAGATACGCAGTATTTT. It specifies CASSQVGTGRTDTQYF.

The genes are TRBV29-1 and TRBJ2-1; D is unresolved. Germline loops: CDR1 SQVTM, CDR2 ANQGSEA. CDR3 length: 15 residues. Trimming took 0 bases from V and 4 from J, leaving 13 bases between them. The CDR3 here is CSVEDQASLYNEQFF. CDR3 in DNA: TGCAGCGTTGAAGATCAGGCTAGTCTATACAATGAGCAGTTCTTC.

The sample holds one count of this clone. The chain joins TRBV7-2 to TRBJ2-1; perhaps TRBD2 as D (5 bases). V was clipped by 8 bases and J by 8 bases, with 16 bases between them. Germline lookup yields CDR1 SGHTA and CDR2 FQGNSA. CDR3 length: 13 amino acids. The CDR3 coding sequence is TGTGCCAGCGGAAAACTAGTTCGTGATGAGCAGTTCTTC. It encodes CASGKLVRDEQFF.

This clone was detected a few times. The chain is built from TRBV2 and TRBJ1-2; the match to TRBD1 covers 8 bases. The V and J ends lost 4 bases and 8 bases, in that order; junction bases with no gene match: 3. The CDR3 consists of 12 residues. Per germline, CDR1 SNHLY and CDR2 FYNNEI. The CDR3 DNA reads TGTGCCAGCAGTGGGACAGGGTTGGGCTACACCTTC. Protein product: CASSGTGLGYTF.